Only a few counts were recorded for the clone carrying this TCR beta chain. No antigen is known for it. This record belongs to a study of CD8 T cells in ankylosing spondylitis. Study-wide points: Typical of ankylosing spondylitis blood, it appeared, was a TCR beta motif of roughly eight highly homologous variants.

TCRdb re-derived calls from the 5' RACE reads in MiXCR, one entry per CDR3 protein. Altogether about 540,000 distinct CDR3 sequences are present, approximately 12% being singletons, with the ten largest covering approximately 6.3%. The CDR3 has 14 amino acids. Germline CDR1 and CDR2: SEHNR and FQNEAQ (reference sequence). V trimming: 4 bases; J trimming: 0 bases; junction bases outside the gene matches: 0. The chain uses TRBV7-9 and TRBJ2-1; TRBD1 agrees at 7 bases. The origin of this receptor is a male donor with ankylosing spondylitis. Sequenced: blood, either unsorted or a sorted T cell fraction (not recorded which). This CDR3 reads CASSWDSSYNEQFF. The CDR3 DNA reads TGTGCCAGCAGCTGGGACAGCTCCTACAATGAGCAGTTCTTC.